A single sample gave rise to the 16 T cell receptor beta chains below, sequenced in a study of CD8 T cells in Susac syndrome. RNA, at roughly 0.5 to 1 ug, was reverse transcribed with random hexamers. TCRdb itself ran the immunoSEQ multiplex PCR reads through MiXCR, one entry per CDR3 protein. The table shows under 85,000 distinct CDR3 sequences, with approximately 96% occurring only once. Material: CD8+ T cells from PBMCs. The receptor set was obtained from a human donor with multiple sclerosis.

This clonotype was seen more than once but under ten times. The V gene is TRBV5-4, the J gene TRBJ2-7; no definite D call. Germline CDR1 SGHNT, CDR2 YYREEE (reference sequence). Trimming pared 0 bases from V and 0 bases from J, leaving 7 bases between. The CDR3 has 14 residues. Here the CDR3 reads CASSLAQASYEQYF. Here the CDR3 DNA reads TGTGCCAGCAGCTTGGCTCAGGCCTCCTACGAGCAGTACTTC.

The V gene is TRBV7-9, the J gene TRBJ1-2; D not certain. V was pared by 1 base and J by 3 bases, with 12 bases between. Germline CDR1 and CDR2: SEHNR and FQNEAQ (reference sequence). The CDR3 covers 15 residues. CDR3 sequence reads: CASSLGGGIDYGYTF. DNA for the CDR3: TGTGCCAGCAGCTTAGGGGGAGGGATTGACTATGGCTACACCTTC.

The chain uses TRBV9 and TRBJ2-2; tentatively, D is TRBD1 (6 bases). Trimming pared 1 base from V and 1 base from J, leaving 14 bases between. Germline CDR1 SGDLS, CDR2 YYNGEE. The CDR3 length is 17 residues. The CDR3 DNA sequence: TGTGCCAGCAGCGTACCTAGAACAGGGTTGAACACCGGGGAGCTGTTTTTT. This translates into CASSVPRTGLNTGELFF. The complete variable domain, with remaining parts taken from reference TRBV9 and TRBJ2-2, reads DSGVTQTPKHLITATGQRVTLRCSPRSGDLSVYWYQQSLDQGLQFLIQYYNGEERAKGNILERFSAQQFPDLHSELNLSSLELGDSALYFCASSVPRTGLNTGELFFGEGSRLTVL.

This chain joins TRBV28 and TRBJ2-5; D remains unclear. Germline-derived CDR1 and CDR2 are MDHEN and SYDVKM. Trimming shortened V by 1 base and J by 2 bases, and 8 bases separated the two germline ends. The CDR3 covers 14 residues. The CDR3 coding sequence is TGTGCCAGCAGTTTATTTAACAGTCAAGAGACCCAGTACTTC. Protein: CASSLFNSQETQYF.

V is TRBV12-3 or TRBV12-4 and J is TRBJ1-2; D unresolved. V lost 5 bases and J 2 bases, leaving 21 bases between the germline ends. There are 17 residues in the CDR3. This chain's CDR3 is CASSEGGMGAYNYGYTF. CDR3 DNA: TGTGCCAGCAGTGAGGGCGGGATGGGAGCTTACAACTATGGCTACACCTTC.

This sequence joins TRBV29-1 and TRBJ2-2; 7 bases match TRBD1. Germline V gene lookup returns CDR1 SQVTM and CDR2 ANQGSEA. The CDR3 length is 16 residues. J gave up 6 bases and V 6 bases, and 16 bases lay outside the gene matches. The CDR3 bases are TGCAGCGTCCTTAGCCTGACAGGGATGAGAGCCGGGGAGCTGTTTTTT. Its protein is CSVLSLTGMRAGELFF.

This clonotype was recorded only once. The chain carries TRBV27 and TRBJ1-5; TRBD1 agrees at 9 bases. The length of the CDR3 is 15 residues. V shed 6 bases, J shed 3 bases, and the junction held 6 bases outside the gene matches. Looked up from germline, CDR1 is MNHEY and CDR2 is SMNVEV (reference sequence). The DNA of the CDR3 is TGTGCCAGCAGCCGGGGACAGGGAATCAATCAGCCCCAGCATTTT. Its translation is CASSRGQGINQPQHF.

The V and J genes are TRBV4-1 and TRBJ1-2, with TRBD1 as a possible D gene (5 bases). Trimming pared 2 bases from V and 5 bases from J, leaving 6 bases between. This CDR3 is built from 12 residues. Germline V gene lookup returns CDR1 MGHRA and CDR2 YSYEKL. In nucleotides, the CDR3 is TGCGCCAGCAGCCAACAGGGATATGGCTACACCTTC. As protein: CASSQQGYGYTF.

The chain uses TRBV25-1 and TRBJ2-7; D ambiguous. In germline, CDR1 is MGHDK, CDR2 SYGVNS. Trimming removed 0 bases from V and 5 bases from J, with 8 bases in between. The CDR3 covers 13 residues. The CDR3 protein is CASSEYKWHEQYF. In nucleotides, the CDR3 is TGTGCCAGCAGTGAATACAAGTGGCACGAGCAGTACTTC.

A single count supports this clonotype. The V gene is TRBV15, the J gene TRBJ2-7; D remains ambiguous. The V end lost 2 bases, the J end lost 2 bases, and 13 bases lay between the germline ends. Germline assignment: CDR1 LNHNV and CDR2 YYDKDF (reference sequence). The CDR3 extends over 15 amino acids. The CDR3 sequence is CATSRSMDGAYEQYF. CDR3 DNA: TGTGCCACCAGCAGATCGATGGACGGAGCCTACGAGCAGTACTTC.

The rearrangement links TRBV19 to TRBJ1-1; the D gene is possibly TRBD1 (5 bases). V lost 7 bases and J lost 10, with 10 bases in between. CDR3 length equals 10 residues. Germline lookup yields CDR1 LNHDA and CDR2 SQIVND (reference sequence). The CDR3 loop is CASIQGSAFF. DNA of the CDR3: TGTGCCAGTATCCAGGGATCAGCTTTCTTT.

This chain connects TRBV4-1 to TRBJ2-7; D is unresolved. Germline-derived CDR1 and CDR2 are MGHRA and YSYEKL. This CDR3 has 12 amino acids. V shed 0 bases and J shed 2 bases, with 2 bases lying between them. The CDR3 nucleotides read TGCGCCAGCAGCCAAGACCCCTACGAGCAGTACTTC. Protein: CASSQDPYEQYF.

In its sample, this clonotype was seen once. The chain recombines TRBV20-1 with TRBJ1-2; no firm D call. Trimming left V 1 base short and J 2 bases short, with 8 bases between. This CDR3 is 13 amino acids long. Germline V gene data show CDR1 as DFQATT and CDR2 as SNEGSKA (reference sequence). CDR3: CSARGDGNYGYTF. CDR3 DNA sequence: TGCAGTGCTAGAGGCGACGGCAACTATGGCTACACCTTC.

This sequence joins TRBV13 and TRBJ2-7; TRBD2 might be the D (5 bases). Germline-derived CDR1 and CDR2 are PRHDT and FYEKMQ (reference sequence). The CDR3 spans 16 residues. Deletions cut 4 bases from V and 1 base from J, with 17 bases between. The CDR3 region is CASSSPIEGASYEQYF. The CDR3, as DNA: TGTGCCAGCAGCTCCCCTATTGAGGGTGCATCCTACGAGCAGTACTTC.

The count of this clonotype is one. The rearrangement uses TRBV28 and TRBJ2-7; 12 bases fit TRBD1. With V trimmed by 4 bases and J by 7 bases, 5 bases remained unmatched. CDR1 and CDR2 (germline): MDHEN, SYDVKM. This CDR3 comprises 14 residues. CDR3 amino acids: CASSSGTGGLEQYF. The CDR3 DNA reads as TGTGCCAGCAGTTCCGGGACAGGGGGCTTAGAGCAGTACTTC. The full variable domain, with the rest looked up from reference TRBV28 and TRBJ2-7, is DVKVTQSSRYLVKRTGEKVFLECVQDMDHENMFWYRQDPGLGLRLIYFSYDVKMKEKGDIPEGYSVSREKKERFSLILESASTNQTSMYLCASSSGTGGLEQYFGPGTRLTVT.

This chain's CDR3 is CASSFTSGGTDTQYF. In DNA, the CDR3 is TGTGCCAGCAGTTTCACTAGCGGCGGCACAGATACGCAGTATTTT. The genes are TRBV6-2 or TRBV6-3 and TRBJ2-3, with 8 positions matching TRBD2. Germline CDR1 reads MNHEY; CDR2 reads SVGEGT. The CDR3 runs 15 residues. J gave up 1 base and V 4 bases, and 4 bases lay outside the gene matches.